This T cell receptor beta chain appears in the sequencing data of a study of blood T cell repertoires in COVID-19. Study context: Acute and convalescent COVID-19 specimens originated in the United States, Italy and Spain.

As processed by the authors: Reference gene primer amplification gave estimated nucleated cell counts. Sequencing used immunoSEQ multiplex PCR; TCRdb keeps in-frame clones, though not all of them. V, J and clone size are those of that table, while D and trimming were read from the DNA. Among approximately 180,000 clones listed, roughly 82% were seen once. Residents of 24 US areas, aged 18 to 89 years, made up the participants. The specimen was PBMCs or T cells enriched from blood (not recorded which). The TCR sequence derives from a woman aged 55-69 years with acute COVID-19.

CDR3 amino acids: CASSLRHGLGMGDTQYF. As DNA, the CDR3 is TGTGCCAGCAGCTTACGACATGGACTCGGGATGGGAGATACGCAGTATTTT. This chain uses TRBV7-2 with TRBJ2-3; a weak D match, TRBD2 (5 bases). Germline V CDR1 and CDR2: SGHTA, FQGNSA. V gave up 2 bases and J gave up 5 bases, with 20 bases separating them. This CDR3 spans 17 amino acids.